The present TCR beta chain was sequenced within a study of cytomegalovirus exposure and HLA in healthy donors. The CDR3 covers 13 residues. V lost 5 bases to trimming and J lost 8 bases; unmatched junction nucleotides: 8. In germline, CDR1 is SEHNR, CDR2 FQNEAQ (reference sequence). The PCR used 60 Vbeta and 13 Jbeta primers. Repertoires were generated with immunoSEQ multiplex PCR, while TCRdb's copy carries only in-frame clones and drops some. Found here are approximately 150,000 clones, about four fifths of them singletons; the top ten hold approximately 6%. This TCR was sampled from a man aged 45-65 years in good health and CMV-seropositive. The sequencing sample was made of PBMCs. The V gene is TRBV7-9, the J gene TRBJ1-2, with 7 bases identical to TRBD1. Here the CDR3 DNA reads TGTGCCAGCAGCGTGGACAGGCAAGGAGGCTACACCTTC. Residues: CASSVDRQGGYTF. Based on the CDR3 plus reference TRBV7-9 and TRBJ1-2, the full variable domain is DTGVSQNPRHKITKRGQNVTFRCDPISEHNRLYWYRQTLGQGPEFLTYFQNEAQLEKSRLLSDRFSAERPKGSFSTLEIQRTEQGDSAMYLCASSVDRQGGYTFGSGTRLTVV.